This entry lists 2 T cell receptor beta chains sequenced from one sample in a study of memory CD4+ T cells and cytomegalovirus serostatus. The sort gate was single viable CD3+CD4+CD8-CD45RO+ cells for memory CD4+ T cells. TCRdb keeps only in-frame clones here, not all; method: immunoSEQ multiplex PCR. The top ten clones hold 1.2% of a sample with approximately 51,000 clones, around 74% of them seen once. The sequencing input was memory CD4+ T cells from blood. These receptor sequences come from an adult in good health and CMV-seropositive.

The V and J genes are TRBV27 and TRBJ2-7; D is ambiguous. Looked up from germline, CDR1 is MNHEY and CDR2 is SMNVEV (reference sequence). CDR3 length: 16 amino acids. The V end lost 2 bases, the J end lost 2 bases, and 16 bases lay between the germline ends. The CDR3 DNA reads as TGTGCCAGCAGTTTACTTTCAGCCCGCCTACCCTACGAGCAGTACTTC. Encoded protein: CASSLLSARLPYEQYF.

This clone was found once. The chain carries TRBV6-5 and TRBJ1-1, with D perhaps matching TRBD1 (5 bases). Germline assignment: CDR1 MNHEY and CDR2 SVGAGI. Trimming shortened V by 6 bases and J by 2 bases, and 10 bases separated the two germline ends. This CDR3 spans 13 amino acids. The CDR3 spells CASRRQSNTEAFF. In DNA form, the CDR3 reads TGTGCCAGCAGGCGACAGAGTAACACTGAAGCTTTCTTT.